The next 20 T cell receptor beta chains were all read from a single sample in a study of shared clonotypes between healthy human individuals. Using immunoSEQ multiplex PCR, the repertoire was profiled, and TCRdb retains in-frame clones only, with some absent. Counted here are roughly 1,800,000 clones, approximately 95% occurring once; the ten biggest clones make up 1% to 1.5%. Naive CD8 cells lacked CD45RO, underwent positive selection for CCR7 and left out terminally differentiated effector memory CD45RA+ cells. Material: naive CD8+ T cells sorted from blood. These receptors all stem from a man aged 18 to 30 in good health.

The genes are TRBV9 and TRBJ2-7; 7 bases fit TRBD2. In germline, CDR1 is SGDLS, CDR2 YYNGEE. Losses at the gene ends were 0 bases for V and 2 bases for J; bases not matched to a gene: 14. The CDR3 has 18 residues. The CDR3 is CASSVDHLASGGPYEQYF. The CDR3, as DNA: TGTGCCAGCAGCGTAGATCATCTGGCTAGCGGAGGGCCCTACGAGCAGTACTTC.

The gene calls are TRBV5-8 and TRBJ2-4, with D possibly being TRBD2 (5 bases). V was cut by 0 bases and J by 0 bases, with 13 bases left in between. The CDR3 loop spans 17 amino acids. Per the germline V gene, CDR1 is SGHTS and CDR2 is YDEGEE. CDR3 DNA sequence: TGTGCCAGCAGCTTGGTTTACGGGAATCTAGCCAAAAACATTCAGTACTTC. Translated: CASSLVYGNLAKNIQYF.

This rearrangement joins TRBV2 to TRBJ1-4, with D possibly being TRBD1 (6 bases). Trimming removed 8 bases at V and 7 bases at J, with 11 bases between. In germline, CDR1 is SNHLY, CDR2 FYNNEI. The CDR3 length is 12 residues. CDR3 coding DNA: TGTGCCAGCGAAGCAGGGGCTGAAAAACTGTTTTTT. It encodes CASEAGAEKLFF. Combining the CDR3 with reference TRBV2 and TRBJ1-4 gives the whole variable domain EPEVTQTPSHQVTQMGQEVILRCVPISNHLYFYWYRQILGQKVEFLVSFYNNEISEKSEIFDDQFSVERPDGSNFTLKIRSTKLEDSAMYFCASEAGAEKLFFGSGTQLSVL.

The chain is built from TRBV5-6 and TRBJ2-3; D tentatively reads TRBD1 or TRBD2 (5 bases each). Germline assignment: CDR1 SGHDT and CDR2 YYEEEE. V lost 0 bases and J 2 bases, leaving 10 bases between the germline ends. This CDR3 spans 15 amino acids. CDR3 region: CASSLGGDPTDTQYF. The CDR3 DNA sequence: TGTGCCAGCAGCTTGGGTGGGGACCCCACAGATACGCAGTATTTT.

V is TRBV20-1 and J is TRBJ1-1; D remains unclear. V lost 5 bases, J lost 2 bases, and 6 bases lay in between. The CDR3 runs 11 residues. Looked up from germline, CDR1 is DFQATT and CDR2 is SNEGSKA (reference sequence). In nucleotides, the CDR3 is TGCAGTGCTCCCTACAACACTGAAGCTTTCTTT. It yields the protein CSAPYNTEAFF.

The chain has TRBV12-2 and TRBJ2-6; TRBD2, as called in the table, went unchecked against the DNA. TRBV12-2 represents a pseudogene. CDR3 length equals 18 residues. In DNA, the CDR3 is TGTGCAAGTCGCCGAACCCCTACAGCGGGCTCTGGGGCCAACGTCCTGACTTTC. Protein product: CASRRTPTAGSGANVLTF.

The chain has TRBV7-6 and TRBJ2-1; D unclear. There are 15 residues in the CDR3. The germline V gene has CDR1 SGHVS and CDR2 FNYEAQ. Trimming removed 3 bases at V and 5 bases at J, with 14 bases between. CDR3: CASSFSGGVDNEQFF. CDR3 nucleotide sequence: TGTGCCAGCAGCTTCTCCGGTGGGGTCGACAATGAGCAGTTCTTC.

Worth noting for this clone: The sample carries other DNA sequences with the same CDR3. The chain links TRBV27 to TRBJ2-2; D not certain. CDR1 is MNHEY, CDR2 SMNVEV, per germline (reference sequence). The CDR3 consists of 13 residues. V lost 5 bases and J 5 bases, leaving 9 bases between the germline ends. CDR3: CASSPLGTGELFF. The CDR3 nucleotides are TGTGCCAGCAGTCCCCTAGGGACCGGGGAGCTGTTTTTT.

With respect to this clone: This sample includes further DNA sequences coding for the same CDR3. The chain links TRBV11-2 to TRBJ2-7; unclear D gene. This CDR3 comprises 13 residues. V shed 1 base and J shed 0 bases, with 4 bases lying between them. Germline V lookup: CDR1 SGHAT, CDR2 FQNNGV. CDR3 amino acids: CASSLGPSYEQYF. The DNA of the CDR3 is TGTGCCAGCAGCTTAGGGCCCTCCTACGAGCAGTACTTC.

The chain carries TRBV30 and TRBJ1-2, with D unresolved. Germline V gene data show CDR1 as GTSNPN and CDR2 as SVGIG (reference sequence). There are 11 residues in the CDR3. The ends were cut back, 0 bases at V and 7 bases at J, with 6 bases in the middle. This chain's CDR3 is CAWSVGVGYTF. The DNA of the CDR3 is TGTGCCTGGAGTGTTGGCGTTGGCTACACCTTC. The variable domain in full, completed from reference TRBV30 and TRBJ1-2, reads SQTIHQWPATLVQPVGSPLSLECTVEGTSNPNLYWYRQAAGRGLQLLFYSVGIGQISSEVPQNLSASRPQDRQFILSSKKLLLSDSGFYLCAWSVGVGYTFGSGTRLTVV.

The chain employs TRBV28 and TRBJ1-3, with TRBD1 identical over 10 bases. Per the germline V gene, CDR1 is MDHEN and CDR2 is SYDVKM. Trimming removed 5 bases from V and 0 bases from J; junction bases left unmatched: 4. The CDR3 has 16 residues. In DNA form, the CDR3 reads TGTGCCAGCAGTAAGGGGACAGGGGTCTCTGGAAACACCATATATTTT. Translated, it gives CASSKGTGVSGNTIYF.

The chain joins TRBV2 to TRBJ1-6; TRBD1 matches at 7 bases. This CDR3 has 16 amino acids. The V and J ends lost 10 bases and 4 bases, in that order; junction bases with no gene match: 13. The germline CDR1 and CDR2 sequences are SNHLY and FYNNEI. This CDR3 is CAINGGQRTYNSPLHF. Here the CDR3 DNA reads TGTGCCATTAACGGGGGACAGCGAACTTATAATTCACCCCTCCACTTT.

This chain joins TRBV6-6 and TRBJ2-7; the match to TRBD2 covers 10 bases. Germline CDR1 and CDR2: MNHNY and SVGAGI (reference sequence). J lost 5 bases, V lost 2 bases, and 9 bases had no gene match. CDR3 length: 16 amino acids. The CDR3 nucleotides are TGTGCCAGCAGTTACACCCTAGCGGGAGCAGGGGACGAGCAGTACTTC. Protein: CASSYTLAGAGDEQYF.

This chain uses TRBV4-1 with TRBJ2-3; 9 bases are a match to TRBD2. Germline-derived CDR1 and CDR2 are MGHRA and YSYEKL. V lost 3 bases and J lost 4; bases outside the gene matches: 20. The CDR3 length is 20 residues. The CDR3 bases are TGCGCCAGCAGCCAGGACAGCCTTGCGGGACTAGCAGGGGCCGCAGATACGCAGTATTTT. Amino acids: CASSQDSLAGLAGAADTQYF.

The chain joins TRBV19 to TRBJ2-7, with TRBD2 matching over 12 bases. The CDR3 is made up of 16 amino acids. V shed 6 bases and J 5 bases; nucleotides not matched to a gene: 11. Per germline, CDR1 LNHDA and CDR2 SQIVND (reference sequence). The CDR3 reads CASSTTLAGGPHEQYF. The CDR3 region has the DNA TGTGCCAGTAGCACTACTCTAGCGGGAGGGCCCCACGAGCAGTACTTC.

CDR3 sequence: CASSESPGGGGELFF. The CDR3 nucleotides read TGTGCCAGCAGTGAATCGCCAGGGGGTGGCGGGGAGCTGTTTTTT. The genes are TRBV25-1 and TRBJ2-2; 7 nucleotides agree with TRBD1. This CDR3 has 15 residues. Germline V lookup: CDR1 MGHDK, CDR2 SYGVNS. Trimming took 1 base from V and 7 from J; bases not matched to a gene: 6.

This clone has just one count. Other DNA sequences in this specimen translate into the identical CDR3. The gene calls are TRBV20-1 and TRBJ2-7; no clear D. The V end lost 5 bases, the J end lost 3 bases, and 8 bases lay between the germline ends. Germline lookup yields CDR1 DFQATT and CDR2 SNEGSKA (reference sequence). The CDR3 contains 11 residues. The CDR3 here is CSADLGYEQYF. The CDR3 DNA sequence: TGCAGTGCTGACCTCGGCTACGAGCAGTACTTC.

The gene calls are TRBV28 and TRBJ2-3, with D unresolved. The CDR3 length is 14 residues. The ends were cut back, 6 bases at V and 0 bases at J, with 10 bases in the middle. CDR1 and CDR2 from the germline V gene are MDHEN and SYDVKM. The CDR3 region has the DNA TGTGCCAGCAGCCTAAGGAGTAGCACAGATACGCAGTATTTT. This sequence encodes CASSLRSSTDTQYF.

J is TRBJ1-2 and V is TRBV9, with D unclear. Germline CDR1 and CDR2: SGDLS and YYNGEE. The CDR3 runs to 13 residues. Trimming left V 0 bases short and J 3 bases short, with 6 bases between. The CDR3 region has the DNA TGTGCCAGCAGCGTAGGCGTGGACTATGGCTACACCTTC. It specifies CASSVGVDYGYTF. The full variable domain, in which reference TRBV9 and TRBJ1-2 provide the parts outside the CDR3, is DSGVTQTPKHLITATGQRVTLRCSPRSGDLSVYWYQQSLDQGLQFLIQYYNGEERAKGNILERFSAQQFPDLHSELNLSSLELGDSALYFCASSVGVDYGYTFGSGTRLTVV.

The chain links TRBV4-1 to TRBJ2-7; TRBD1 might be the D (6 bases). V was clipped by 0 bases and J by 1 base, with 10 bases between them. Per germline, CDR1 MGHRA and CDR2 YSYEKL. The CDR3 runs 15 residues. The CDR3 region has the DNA TGCGCCAGCAGCCAAGAGCAACAGGGTTCCTACGAGCAGTACTTC. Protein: CASSQEQQGSYEQYF.